A selection of T cell receptor beta chains follows, all from one sample in a study of T cells in localized non-small cell lung cancer. Clones were sequenced by immunoSEQ multiplex PCR, and TCRdb holds only the in-frame ones, with some missing. This table holds just under 35,000 clones, more than 85% found once. This sample comprised peripheral blood mononuclear cells, obtained before any cancer treatment. All receptors come from a female donor at least 60 years old with stage II lung adenocarcinoma. Each CDR3 is given with its conserved first and last residue. The D gene is left open where the match is weak. The listing skips clone size in some rows; elsewhere it reads once, few, many or a size class.

abundance | len | j_gene | v_gene | d_gene | CDR3nt | CDR3aa
. | 15 | TRBJ2-1 | TRBV28 | . | TGTGCCAGCAGGGTCACAGGCGGTCCAAACAATGAGCAGTTCTTC | CASRVTGGPNNEQFF
. | 14 | TRBJ1-1 | TRBV19 | . | TGTGCCAGTAGTCCCCGGGGCCGATCCTGGGAGGCTTTCTTT | CASSPRGRSWEAFF
. | 11 | TRBJ2-1 | TRBV5-8 | . | TGTGCCAGCAGCTCTTACAATGAGCAGTTCTTC | CASSSYNEQFF
. | 14 | TRBJ1-2 | TRBV7-8 | TRBD1 | TGTGCCAGCAGCTTAGACGGGACAGTCGCTGGCTACACCTTC | CASSLDGTVAGYTF
. | 16 | TRBJ1-1 | TRBV28 | . | TGTGCCAGCAGTTTCATCGGGGGTGATAGTATCACTGAAGCTTTCTTT | CASSFIGGDSITEAFF
. | 14 | TRBJ2-1 | TRBV5-5 | . | TGTGCCAGCAGCTTCTCCCCGGAGGGCAATGAGCAGTTCTTC | CASSFSPEGNEQFF
. | 14 | TRBJ1-1 | TRBV10-2 | . | TGCGCCAGCAGCGTCTCGGACACAAACACTGAAGCTTTCTTT | CASSVSDTNTEAFF
once | 12 | TRBJ2-5 | TRBV11-2 | . | TGTGCCAGCAGCTTGGATGACATAACGACGAACTTC | CASSLDDITTNF
. | 14 | TRBJ2-4 | TRBV5-6 | . | TGTGCCAGCAGCCACCCGGAGCCCAGAAACATTCAGTACTTC | CASSHPEPRNIQYF
large | 11 | TRBJ1-1 | TRBV19 | . | TGTGCCAGTAGTATTTGGCTCGAAGCTTTCTTT | CASSIWLEAFF
. | 17 | TRBJ2-1 | TRBV5-1 | TRBD2 | TGCGCCAGCAGCTTGGCCCTGGCTAGCGGGTGGATTAATGAGCAGTTCTTC | CASSLALASGWINEQFF
. | 14 | TRBJ1-1 | TRBV4-1 | . | TGCGCCAGCAGCTTCTTGGGGGCAGGCACTGAAGCTTTCTTT | CASSFLGAGTEAFF
. | 16 | TRBJ1-5 | TRBV19 | . | TGTGCCAGTAGTTCCATTCGGACAGTTAGCAATCAGCCCCAGCATTTT | CASSSIRTVSNQPQHF
large | 13 | TRBJ1-1 | TRBV27 | . | TGTGCCAGCAGGGAGACGGGGACGATTGAAGCTTTCTTT | CASRETGTIEAFF